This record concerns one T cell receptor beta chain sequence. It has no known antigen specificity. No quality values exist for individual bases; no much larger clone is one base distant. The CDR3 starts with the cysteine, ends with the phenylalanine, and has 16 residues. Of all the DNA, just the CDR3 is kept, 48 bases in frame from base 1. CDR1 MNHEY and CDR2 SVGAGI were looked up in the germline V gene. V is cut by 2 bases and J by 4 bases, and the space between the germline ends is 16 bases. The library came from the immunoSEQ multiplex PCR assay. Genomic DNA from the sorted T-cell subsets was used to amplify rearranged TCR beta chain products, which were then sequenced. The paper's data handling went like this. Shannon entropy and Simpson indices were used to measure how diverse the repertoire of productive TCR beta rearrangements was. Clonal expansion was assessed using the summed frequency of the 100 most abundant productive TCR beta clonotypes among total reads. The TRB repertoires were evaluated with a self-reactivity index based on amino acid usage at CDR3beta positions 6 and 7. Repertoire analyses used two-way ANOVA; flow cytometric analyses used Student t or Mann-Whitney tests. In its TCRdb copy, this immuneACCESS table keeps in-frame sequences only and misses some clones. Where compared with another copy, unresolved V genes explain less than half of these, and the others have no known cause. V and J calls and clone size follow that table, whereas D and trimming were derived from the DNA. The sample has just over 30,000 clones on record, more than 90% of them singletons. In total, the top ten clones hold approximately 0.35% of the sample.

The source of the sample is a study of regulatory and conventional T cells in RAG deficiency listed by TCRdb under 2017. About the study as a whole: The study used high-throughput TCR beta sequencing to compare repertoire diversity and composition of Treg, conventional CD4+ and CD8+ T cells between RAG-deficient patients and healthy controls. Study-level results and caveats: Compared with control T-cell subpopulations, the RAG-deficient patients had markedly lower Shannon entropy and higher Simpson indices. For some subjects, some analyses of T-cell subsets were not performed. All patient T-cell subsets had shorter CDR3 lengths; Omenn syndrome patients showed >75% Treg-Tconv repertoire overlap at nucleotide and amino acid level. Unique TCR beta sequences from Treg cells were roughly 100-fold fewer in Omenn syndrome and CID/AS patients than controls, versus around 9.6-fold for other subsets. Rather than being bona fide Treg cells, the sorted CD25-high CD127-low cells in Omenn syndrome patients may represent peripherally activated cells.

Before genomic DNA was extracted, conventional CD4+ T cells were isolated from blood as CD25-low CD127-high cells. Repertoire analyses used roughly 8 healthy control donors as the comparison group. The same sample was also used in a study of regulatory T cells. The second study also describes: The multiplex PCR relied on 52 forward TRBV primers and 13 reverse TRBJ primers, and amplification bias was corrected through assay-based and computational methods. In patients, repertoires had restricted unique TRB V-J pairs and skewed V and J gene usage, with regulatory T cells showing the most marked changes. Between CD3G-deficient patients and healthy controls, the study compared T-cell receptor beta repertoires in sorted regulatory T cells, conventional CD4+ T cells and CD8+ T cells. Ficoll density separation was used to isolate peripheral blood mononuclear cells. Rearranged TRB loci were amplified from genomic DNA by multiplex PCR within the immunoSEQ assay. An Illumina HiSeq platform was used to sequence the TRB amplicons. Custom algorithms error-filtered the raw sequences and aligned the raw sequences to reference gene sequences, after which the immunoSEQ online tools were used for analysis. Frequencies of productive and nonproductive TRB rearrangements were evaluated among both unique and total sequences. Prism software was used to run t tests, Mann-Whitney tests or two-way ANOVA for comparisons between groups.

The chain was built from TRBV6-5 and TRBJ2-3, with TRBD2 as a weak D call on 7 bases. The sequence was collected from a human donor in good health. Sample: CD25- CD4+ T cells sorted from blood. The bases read TGTGCCAGCAGTTACCGGCTATCGGGGGGCGCAGATACGCAGTATTTT. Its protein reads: CASSYRLSGGADTQYF.